Below, 8 T cell receptor beta chains from the same sample are listed, as sequenced in a study of cytomegalovirus exposure and HLA in healthy donors. The primer mix had 60 Vbeta and 13 Jbeta primers. Sequenced by immunoSEQ multiplex PCR; TCRdb stores in-frame clones only, minus some. The sample has 100,000 to 150,000 clones, around 80% seen once. The sample consisted of PBMCs. The receptors were gathered from a man aged 25-45 years in good health and CMV-seronegative.

The chain is built from TRBV7-9 and TRBJ1-4; 10 bases are a match to TRBD1. Germline values: CDR1 SEHNR, CDR2 FQNEAQ (reference sequence). This CDR3 contains 16 residues. Unmatched junction bases numbered 7, after V lost 5 bases and J lost 4 bases. The CDR3 spells CASSDTRTGGNEKLFF. DNA for the CDR3: TGTGCCAGCAGCGATACCAGGACAGGGGGTAATGAAAAACTGTTTTTT. Combining the CDR3 with reference TRBV7-9 and TRBJ1-4 gives the whole variable domain DTGVSQNPRHKITKRGQNVTFRCDPISEHNRLYWYRQTLGQGPEFLTYFQNEAQLEKSRLLSDRFSAERPKGSFSTLEIQRTEQGDSAMYLCASSDTRTGGNEKLFFGSGTQLSVL.

This rearrangement joins TRBV9 to TRBJ2-7; D is perhaps TRBD1 (6 bases). The CDR3 extends over 13 amino acids. The V end lost 0 bases, the J end lost 7 bases, and 11 bases lay between the germline ends. CDR1 SGDLS and CDR2 YYNGEE come from the germline V gene. The CDR3 loop is CASSVAGQGEQYF. CDR3 in DNA: TGTGCCAGCAGCGTAGCGGGGCAGGGGGAGCAGTACTTC.

A single count supports this clone. V usage is TRBV11-2 and J usage is TRBJ2-3; TRBD1 might be the D (6 bases). This CDR3 has 16 residues. Trimming removed 5 bases from V and 1 base from J, with 16 bases in between. Germline V gene lookup returns CDR1 SGHAT and CDR2 FQNNGV. The CDR3 DNA reads TGTGCCAGCAGCAAAGGGGTACAGGGAGGCACAGATACGCAGTATTTT. Protein: CASSKGVQGGTDTQYF.

The chain links TRBV11-2 to TRBJ2-5; a possible D gene is TRBD2 (6 bases). The tail of the sequence fits TRBJ2-7 better, so the J call may be wrong. This CDR3 has 15 amino acids. The germline V gene encodes CDR1 SGHAT and CDR2 FQNNGV. CDR3 region: CASSRGAGRNYEQYF. The CDR3 nucleotides read TGTGCCAGCAGCAGAGGGGCGGGGAGGAACTACGAGCAGTACTTC.

The chain is built from TRBV7-9 and TRBJ2-5, with TRBD1 matching 10 bases. Per the germline V gene, CDR1 is SEHNR and CDR2 is FQNEAQ (reference sequence). The CDR3 spans 16 residues. V shed 7 bases, J shed 5 bases, and the junction held 13 bases outside the gene matches. CDR3 loop: CASIPETGGVRETQYF. As DNA, the CDR3 is TGTGCCAGCATTCCCGAGACAGGGGGCGTCAGGGAGACCCAGTACTTC.

The chain couples TRBV5-8 to TRBJ2-2, with D possibly TRBD2 on 6 matching bases. This CDR3 is built from 15 residues. Trimming shortened V by 1 base and J by 6 bases, and 13 bases separated the two germline ends. Germline values: CDR1 SGHTS, CDR2 YDEGEE. The CDR3 sequence is CASSLWTSGAGELFF. For the CDR3, the DNA is TGTGCCAGCAGCTTGTGGACGTCGGGGGCCGGGGAGCTGTTTTTT.

The chain uses TRBV5-4 and TRBJ1-1; weak D call: TRBD1 (5 bases). V shed 0 bases and J shed 2 bases, with 14 bases lying between them. Germline lookup yields CDR1 SGHNT and CDR2 YYREEE (reference sequence). There are 16 residues in the CDR3. The CDR3 region is CASSLDPLDTNTEAFF. The CDR3 nucleotides read TGTGCCAGCAGCTTGGACCCCTTGGACACCAACACTGAAGCTTTCTTT.

CDR3 sequence: CASSERRPGALGPLHF. The CDR3 nucleotides read TGTGCCAGCAGTGAAAGACGACCAGGGGCCCTTGGGCCCCTCCACTTT. The rearrangement joins TRBV2 to TRBJ1-6, with D perhaps TRBD1 (6 bases). Germline assignment: CDR1 SNHLY and CDR2 FYNNEI. V dropped 2 bases and J dropped 13 bases, with 21 bases sitting between them. The CDR3 length is 16 residues. Filled out from reference TRBV2 and TRBJ1-6, the complete variable domain reads EPEVTQTPSHQVTQMGQEVILRCVPISNHLYFYWYRQILGQKVEFLVSFYNNEISEKSEIFDDQFSVERPDGSNFTLKIRSTKLEDSAMYFCASSERRPGALGPLHFGNGTRLTVT.